Listed below are T cell receptor beta chains from one sample, sequenced in a study of blood T cell repertoires in COVID-19. Some clones are missing from TCRdb's copy, which holds only in-frame ones; the method was immunoSEQ multiplex PCR. This sample has approximately 100,000 clones, with roughly nine tenths found just once. The sample consisted of peripheral blood. The origin of the receptors is a man in his forties or fifties with acute or convalescent COVID-19. The CDR3 runs from the conserved cysteine through the conserved F or W. A D gene is named only where the DNA matches it firmly. Clone size is stated in some rows and not others, as once, few, many or a class when expanded.

>TRBV4-3|.|TRBD1|TRBJ1-1
CASSHDRAMNTEAFF
TGCGCCAGCAGCCACGACAGGGCGATGAACACTGAAGCTTTCTTT
>TRBV2|.|.|TRBJ1-1
CASSLTTTGSTEAFF
TGTGCCAGCAGCCTTACAACTACCGGGAGCACTGAAGCTTTCTTT
>TRBV28|once|.|TRBJ1-2
CASSGRGGGGGYTF
TGTGCCAGCAGTGGGCGAGGAGGGGGGGGTGGCTACACCTTC
>TRBV7-2|.|.|TRBJ1-2
CASSALTATPFGYTF
TGTGCCAGCAGCGCCCTGACAGCGACGCCCTTTGGCTACACCTTC
>TRBV19|.|.|TRBJ1-6
CASTASGAHSDSPLHF
TGTGCCAGTACCGCGAGTGGGGCCCACAGTGATTCACCCCTCCACTTT
>TRBV4-2|.|TRBD2|TRBJ2-7
CASSPLGASGGAGEQYF
TGTGCCAGCAGCCCTTTGGGGGCTAGCGGGGGGGCCGGTGAGCAGTACTTC
>TRBV7-6|once|TRBD2|TRBJ2-1
CASSQAGGSYNEQFF
TGTGCCAGCAGCCAAGCGGGGGGATCCTACAATGAGCAGTTCTTC
>TRBV5-5|.|TRBD1|TRBJ2-5
CASSLSEGGAWETQYF
TGTGCCAGCAGCTTGTCCGAAGGGGGCGCATGGGAGACCCAGTACTTC
>TRBV24-1|.|TRBD1|TRBJ2-1
CAAQGQGYNEQFF
TGTGCCGCTCAAGGACAGGGCTACAATGAGCAGTTCTTC
>TRBV18|.|TRBD1|TRBJ2-7
CASSPGTGGLYEQYF
TGTGCCAGCTCACCCGGGACAGGGGGTTTATACGAGCAGTACTTC
>TRBV3-1/TRBV3-2|.|.|TRBJ2-4
CASSQTQGRTKNIQYF
TGTGCCAGCAGCCAAACGCAGGGTCGGACCAAAAACATTCAGTACTTC
>TRBV7-8|.|TRBD1|TRBJ2-7
CASSRSGQVREQYF
TGTGCCAGCAGCCGGTCAGGACAGGTTCGCGAGCAGTACTTC
>TRBV5-1|.|TRBD2|TRBJ2-1
CASSLLGGNNEQFF
TGCGCCAGCAGCTTGTTGGGGGGGAACAATGAGCAGTTCTTC
>TRBV6-2/TRBV6-3|.|TRBD2|TRBJ2-3
CASSLLAGSTDTQYF
TGTGCCAGCAGCCTCCTAGCGGGTAGCACAGATACGCAGTATTTT
>TRBV21-1|.|.|TRBJ1-2
CASSRRGPGQGGNRYGYTF
TGTGCCAGCAGCAGGAGGGGGCCGGGACAGGGTGGAAATAGGTATGGCTACACCTTC
>TRBV7-6|once|TRBD2|TRBJ2-1
CASSWSWVAGGLREQFF
TGTGCCAGCAGCTGGAGCTGGGTAGCGGGGGGGCTCCGTGAGCAGTTCTTC
>TRBV5-1|.|.|TRBJ1-1
CASSLAGSNTEAFF
TGCGCCAGCAGCCTTGCAGGATCGAACACTGAAGCTTTCTTT
>TRBV30|.|.|TRBJ1-2
CAWSVRGFNYGYTF
TGTGCCTGGAGTGTAAGGGGGTTCAACTATGGCTACACCTTC
>TRBV4-2|once|.|TRBJ1-5
CASSPLLDSHSNQPQHF
TGTGCCAGCAGCCCGCTATTGGACAGCCATAGCAATCAGCCCCAGCATTTT
>TRBV11-2|.|TRBD2|TRBJ2-7
CASSLAGGSYEQYF
TGTGCCAGCAGCTTAGCGGGGGGATCCTACGAGCAGTACTTC
>TRBV19|.|TRBD1|TRBJ2-7
CASSGTDRGRYEQYF
TGTGCCAGTAGCGGGACCGACAGGGGTAGGTACGAGCAGTACTTC
>TRBV25-1|.|.|TRBJ2-7
CASLGAEEGEQYF
TGTGCCAGCCTTGGTGCAGAGGAAGGCGAGCAGTACTTC
>TRBV14|.|.|TRBJ1-3
CASSEGWTEGTGNTIYF
TGTGCCAGCAGCGAAGGGTGGACGGAGGGGACTGGAAACACCATATATTTT
>TRBV6-5|.|TRBD1|TRBJ2-7
CASSYETGDEQYF
TGTGCCAGCAGTTACGAGACAGGGGACGAGCAGTACTTC
>TRBV6-4|.|TRBD1|TRBJ2-1
CATGTGLNEQFF
TGTGCCACCGGGACAGGGCTCAATGAGCAGTTCTTC
>TRBV7-6|.|TRBD1|TRBJ2-7
CASSSGQGPYEQYF
TGTGCCAGCAGCTCCGGACAGGGGCCCTACGAGCAGTACTTC
>TRBV3-1/TRBV3-2|.|TRBD1|TRBJ1-2
CASSQDKGGGYGYTF
TGTGCCAGCAGCCAAGATAAAGGGGGCGGCTATGGCTACACCTTC
>TRBV5-1|.|.|TRBJ2-2
CASSARVQANTGELFF
TGCGCCAGCAGCGCCAGGGTTCAGGCGAACACCGGGGAGCTGTTTTTT
>TRBV14|.|.|TRBJ2-7
CASSPSWTARYEQYF
TGTGCCAGCAGCCCTTCCTGGACAGCCCGTTACGAGCAGTACTTC
>TRBV6-1|.|.|TRBJ1-1
CASSEGTYTEAFF
TGTGCCAGCAGTGAAGGGACTTACACTGAAGCTTTCTTT
>TRBV27|.|.|TRBJ1-5
CASSLFGVAGGDSNQPQHF
TGTGCCAGCAGTTTATTCGGGGTGGCAGGAGGAGATAGCAATCAGCCCCAGCATTTT
>TRBV10-2|.|.|TRBJ1-5
CASSESGGRNQPQHF
TGCGCCAGCAGTGAGTCCGGGGGGCGGAATCAGCCCCAGCATTTT
>TRBV6-6|.|.|TRBJ1-4
CASSFPGDEKLFF
TGTGCCAGCAGTTTTCCAGGGGATGAAAAACTGTTTTTT
>TRBV7-8|.|TRBD1|TRBJ1-6
CASSGDRGNSPLHF
TGTGCCAGCTCTGGGGACAGGGGTAATTCACCCCTCCACTTT
>TRBV29-1|.|.|TRBJ1-2
CSVEQGISNYGYTF
TGCAGCGTTGAACAGGGTATCTCAAACTATGGCTACACCTTC
>TRBV4-2|.|.|TRBJ2-3
CASSQVDSRTDTQYF
TGTGCCAGCAGCCAAGTAGACTCGCGCACAGATACGCAGTATTTT
>TRBV19|.|.|TRBJ2-6
CASNPEEGRGANVLTF
TGTGCCAGTAACCCAGAGGAGGGTAGGGGGGCCAACGTCCTGACTTTC
>TRBV2|.|.|TRBJ1-4
CASNRKDGNEKLFF
TGTGCCAGCAACAGGAAGGACGGTAATGAAAAACTGTTTTTT
>TRBV6-6|.|TRBD2|TRBJ2-1
CASSRPVAGGYNEQFF
TGTGCCAGCAGTCGACCGGTGGCGGGGGGGTACAATGAGCAGTTCTTC
>TRBV4-2|.|TRBD2|TRBJ2-1
CASSHGAGGYNEQFF
TGTGCCAGCAGCCATGGCGCGGGGGGTTACAATGAGCAGTTCTTC
>TRBV7-7|.|TRBD2|TRBJ2-1
CAVASGGVNEQFF
TGTGCCGTAGCTAGCGGGGGGGTGAATGAGCAGTTCTTC
>TRBV11-3|.|.|TRBJ2-5
CASSLAIAQETQYF
TGTGCCAGCAGCTTAGCGATAGCTCAAGAGACCCAGTACTTC
>TRBV3-1/TRBV3-2|.|TRBD2|TRBJ2-5
CASSAGGSEETQYF
TGTGCCAGCAGTGCGGGGGGTAGTGAGGAGACCCAGTACTTC
>TRBV11-2|.|TRBD1|TRBJ1-5
CASSLGQGGHQPQHF
TGTGCCAGCAGCCTCGGACAGGGGGGGCATCAGCCCCAGCATTTT
>TRBV9|.|.|TRBJ2-1
CASSDPNMDWGEQFF
TGTGCCAGCAGCGACCCGAATATGGACTGGGGAGAGCAGTTCTTC
>TRBV5-1|.|TRBD1|TRBJ1-6
CASSSGQGSSYNSPLHF
TGCGCCAGCAGCTCGGGACAGGGATCTTCATATAATTCACCCCTCCACTTT
>TRBV3-1/TRBV3-2|once|.|TRBJ2-7
CASRGANEQYF
TGTGCCAGCAGGGGGGCTAACGAGCAGTACTTC
>TRBV5-4|.|TRBD1|TRBJ1-6
CASSPDRADSPLHF
TGTGCCAGCAGCCCGGACAGGGCTGATTCACCCCTCCACTTT
>TRBV27|.|.|TRBJ1-2
CASSLKRVGYGYTF
TGTGCCAGCAGTTTAAAGAGGGTCGGTTATGGCTACACCTTC
>TRBV25-1|once|.|TRBJ1-6
CASSEYAGTYNSPLHF
TGTGCCAGCAGTGAATACGCAGGGACCTATAATTCACCCCTCCACTTT
>TRBV3-1/TRBV3-2|.|.|TRBJ2-3
CASSLTITDTQYF
TGTGCCAGCAGTCTAACCATCACAGATACGCAGTATTTT
>TRBV5-1|once|.|TRBJ1-1
CASSIKTGNTEAFF
TGCGCCAGCAGCATAAAGACAGGGAACACTGAAGCTTTCTTT
>TRBV5-1|.|TRBD1|TRBJ1-4
CASSHTQGNEKLFF
TGCGCCAGCAGCCATACACAGGGGAATGAAAAACTGTTTTTT
>TRBV5-1|.|.|TRBJ2-3
CASRTRGGDTQYF
TGCGCCAGCAGGACGCGGGGTGGGGATACGCAGTATTTT
>TRBV5-6|.|TRBD1|TRBJ1-5
CASSQTGWNQPQHF
TGTGCCAGCAGCCAGACAGGGTGGAATCAGCCCCAGCATTTT
>TRBV18|.|.|TRBJ1-1
CASSWGNTEAFF
TGTGCCAGCTCATGGGGCAACACTGAAGCTTTCTTT
>TRBV5-4|.|TRBD1|TRBJ1-2
CASSRTGVGGYTF
TGTGCCAGCAGCCGAACAGGGGTGGGGGGCTACACCTTC
>TRBV25-1|.|.|TRBJ1-2
CASRTVYGYTF
TGTGCCAGCAGGACAGTCTATGGCTACACCTTC
>TRBV28|.|TRBD2|TRBJ2-1
CASSLWSSGGRDEQFF
TGTGCCAGCAGTTTATGGTCCAGCGGGGGGCGGGATGAGCAGTTCTTC
>TRBV19|.|TRBD2|TRBJ2-5
CASSPWGGQETQYF
TGTGCCAGTAGTCCGTGGGGGGGGCAAGAGACCCAGTACTTC